This T cell receptor beta chain derives from a study of blood T cell repertoires in COVID-19. The overall study: T cells, B-cell-depleted T cells, or PBMCs provided the cDNA or gDNA that served as material.

Enrolled through a virtual design, the participants were between 18 and 89 years of age and came from 24 US areas. Each participant's cohort was designated according to participant-reported clinical history. Per the study methods: By means of reference gene primer amplification, nucleated cell counts were estimated. Only in-frame clones appear in the TCRdb table, and some are missing; sequencing was by immunoSEQ multiplex PCR. V and J calls and clone size are as listed in that table; D and trimming were resolved from the DNA. The repertoire holds over 250,000 clones, about 91% seen once, with around 8.9% in the top ten. The CDR3 is made up of 15 amino acids. Trimming stripped 1 base from V and 4 bases from J, with 11 bases between. Germline values: CDR1 LNHNV, CDR2 YYDKDF (reference sequence).

The rearrangement uses TRBV15 and TRBJ2-1; D is perhaps TRBD2 (6 bases). This TCR was sampled from a woman between 18 and 30 years old who had recovered from COVID-19. The sample consisted of PBMCs or T cells enriched from blood (not recorded which). CDR3 coding DNA: TGTGCCACCAGCAGAGTTGGCGGGACTTACAATGAGCAGTTCTTC. Translation: CATSRVGGTYNEQFF.